In its sample, the clone carrying this T cell receptor beta chain was seen many times. As yet, its antigen is unknown. The data were obtained in a study of T-cell reconstitution after alpha-beta-depleted transplantation in children. Findings and caveats of the study: Counts and diversity of T cells one year after transplant came mostly from newly produced T cells. Expanded graft clones numbering several hundred reportedly gave rise to alpha-beta T cells about two months after transplant.

Germline loops: CDR1 LNHDA, CDR2 SQIVND (reference sequence). This CDR3 has 14 residues. Germline trimming cut 7 bases from V and 5 bases from J; bases unmatched to any gene: 7. Preparation of the TCRbeta library involved a method that used unique molecular identifiers. In TCRdb, the PCR reads were re-called with MiXCR into one record per CDR3 protein. The sample has about 230,000 distinct CDR3 sequences; approximately 10% are singletons. The receptor comes from a child younger than two with acute myeloid leukemia, due to receive a stem cell transplant. The genes are TRBV19 and TRBJ2-1, with 8 bases identical to TRBD2. Sequenced material: PBMCs, taken before TCRalphabeta/CD19-depleted stem cell transplant. This CDR3 is CASMGLAGNNEQFF. The CDR3 bases are TGTGCCAGTATGGGTCTAGCGGGCAACAATGAGCAGTTCTTC.